One and the same sample provided the 9 T cell receptor beta chains below, sequenced in a study of cytotoxic CD8 clonotypes in ibrutinib-treated CLL (dated by TCRdb to 2020 to 2023). The receptor library was made with the immunoSEQ multiplex PCR assay. In its TCRdb copy, this immuneACCESS table keeps in-frame sequences only and misses some clones. Where compared with another copy, unresolved V genes explain less than half of these, and the others have no known cause. Here the sample has about 140,000 clones; around 84% occur a single time. Clones ranked in the top ten supply 6% to 9.5% of the sample. Sequenced here: PBMCs, sampled after 36 months of ibrutinib treatment. These receptors came from a human donor with chronic lymphocytic leukemia.

The V gene is TRBV29-1, the J gene TRBJ2-4; no definite D call. The CDR3 has 14 residues. Deletions cut 6 bases from V and 0 bases from J, with 12 bases between. Germline V gene lookup returns CDR1 SQVTM and CDR2 ANQGSEA. The CDR3 reads CSVTRILAKNIQYF. The CDR3 DNA reads TGCAGCGTCACCAGAATACTAGCCAAAAACATTCAGTACTTC. The complete variable domain, with remaining parts taken from reference TRBV29-1 and TRBJ2-4, reads SAVISQKPSRDICQRGTSLTIQCQVDSQVTMMFWYRQQPGQSLTLIATANQGSEATYESGFVIDKFPISRPNLTFSTLTVSNMSPEDSSIYLCSVTRILAKNIQYFGAGTRLSVL.

The CDR3 loop reads CASSTGYLGGTQYF. The CDR3 DNA reads as TGTGCCAGCAGCACGGGCTACTTAGGTGGTACGCAGTATTTT. The chain joins TRBV11-3 to TRBJ2-3; no clear D. This CDR3 has 14 amino acids. V gave up 5 bases and J gave up 8 bases, with 17 bases separating them. Germline lookup yields CDR1 SGHNT and CDR2 YENEEA.

This chain connects TRBV6-5 to TRBJ2-7; D may correspond to TRBD1 or TRBD2 (5 bases each). The germline V and J ends were trimmed by 5 bases and 5 bases, with 10 bases remaining between them. The CDR3 has 12 residues. Germline values: CDR1 MNHEY, CDR2 SVGAGI. The CDR3 DNA reads TGTGCCAGCAGTCTTCAGGGAGACGAGCAGTACTTC. This gives the protein CASSLQGDEQYF.

This rearrangement joins TRBV4-1 to TRBJ1-1; D possibly corresponds to TRBD1 (5 bases). Trimming took 7 bases from V and 0 from J, leaving 15 bases between them. CDR3 length: 15 residues. Looked up from germline, CDR1 is MGHRA and CDR2 is YSYEKL. Here the CDR3 reads CASTLGGAMNTEAFF. In nucleotides, the CDR3 is TGCGCCAGCACCCTGGGAGGGGCCATGAACACTGAAGCTTTCTTT.

The gene calls are TRBV21-1 and TRBJ2-4; no check of the table's D call, TRBD2, against the DNA was made. TRBV21-1 corresponds to a pseudogene. CDR3 length: 16 amino acids. CDR3 nucleotides: TGTGCCAGCAGCAAAGAGGAGGGGCTAGCCAAAAACATTCAGTACTTC. Amino acids: CASSKEEGLAKNIQYF.

This chain connects TRBV19 to TRBJ1-1, with 7 nucleotides matching TRBD1. Germline lookup yields CDR1 LNHDA and CDR2 SQIVND (reference sequence). This CDR3 comprises 14 residues. V lost 5 bases and J lost 1; bases outside the gene matches: 4. CDR3 sequence reads: CASSSGQTNTEAFF. Written as DNA, the CDR3 is TGTGCCAGTAGTTCGGGACAGACGAACACTGAAGCTTTCTTT.

V is TRBV30 and J is TRBJ2-2; the match to TRBD1 covers 8 bases. Germline V gene lookup returns CDR1 GTSNPN and CDR2 SVGIG (reference sequence). The junction had 2 bases not matched to a gene; V was cut back by 5 bases and J by 0 bases. CDR3 size: 14 residues. CDR3 amino acids: CAWDRGPNTGELFF. CDR3 bases: TGTGCCTGGGACAGGGGCCCGAACACCGGGGAGCTGTTTTTT.

The J gene is TRBJ2-1, the V gene TRBV9; D gene uncertain. Trimming took 2 bases from V and 11 from J, leaving 14 bases between them. The CDR3 covers 13 residues. Germline loops: CDR1 SGDLS, CDR2 YYNGEE. Written as DNA, the CDR3 is TGTGCCAGCAGCGTCTCCGGCCTCACGCAGCAGTTCTTC. Its translation is CASSVSGLTQQFF.

The V gene is TRBV5-1, the J gene TRBJ2-7; D could derive from TRBD1 or TRBD2 (6 bases each). Trimming stripped 0 bases from V and 3 bases from J, with 10 bases between. Germline-derived CDR1 and CDR2 are SGHRS and YFSETQ. The CDR3 runs to 14 residues. The CDR3 sequence is CASSLGQEGYEQYF. The CDR3 region has the DNA TGCGCCAGCAGCTTGGGACAGGAGGGCTACGAGCAGTACTTC.